Following are 17 T cell receptor beta chains from one sample sequenced in a study of regulatory T cells in long-lasting Graves disease. This sample's time point: persistent/refractory GD, antithyroid drugs over 5 years with positive TRAb. Extracted PBMC RNA gave rise to the TCR library. The authors built TCR beta libraries using iRepertoire HTBI primers and Arm-PCR of CDR3 regions. From the multiplex PCR reads, TCRdb called clonotypes with MiXCR, one entry per CDR3 protein. The sample has about 660,000 distinct CDR3 sequences, 30% seen once. Sequenced here: peripheral blood mononuclear cells (PBMCs), sampled when the disease was refractory, from a patient treated with antithyroid drugs. The receptors here all came from a female donor with Graves disease.

This chain links TRBV30 with TRBJ1-1, with no clear D. V gave up 5 bases and J gave up 1 base, with 11 bases separating them. The CDR3 extends over 13 amino acids. Germline V CDR1 and CDR2: GTSNPN, SVGIG (reference sequence). The CDR3 region has the DNA TGTGCCTGGGGCCAAGGGCCGAACACTGAAGCTTTCTTT. It codes for CAWGQGPNTEAFF.

In this sample, this clonotype turned up a few times. The chain recombines TRBV5-5 with TRBJ1-5, with a possible D match to TRBD1 (6 bases). V shed 4 bases and J shed 2 bases, with 13 bases lying between them. Looked up from germline, CDR1 is SGHKS and CDR2 is YYEKEE (reference sequence). The CDR3 runs to 15 residues. CDR3 bases: TGTGCCAGCAGCCAGGGGTTCACGGGCAATCAGCCCCAGCATTTT. It translates to CASSQGFTGNQPQHF. The full variable domain, completed using reference TRBV5-5 and TRBJ1-5, is DAGVTQSPTHLIKTRGQQVTLRCSPISGHKSVSWYQQVLGQGPQFIFQYYEKEERGRGNFPDRFSARQFPNYSSELNVNALLLGDSALYLCASSQGFTGNQPQHFGDGTRLSIL.

This chain links TRBV5-5 with TRBJ2-5; D not certain. The CDR3 sequence is 13 residues long. From germline, CDR1 is SGHKS and CDR2 YYEKEE (reference sequence). V gave up 0 bases and J gave up 5 bases, with 8 bases separating them. The CDR3 loop is CASSLVPTETQYF. For the CDR3, the DNA is TGTGCCAGCAGCTTGGTCCCAACGGAGACCCAGTACTTC. Looking up the rest from reference TRBV5-5 and TRBJ2-5 gives the full variable domain: DAGVTQSPTHLIKTRGQQVTLRCSPISGHKSVSWYQQVLGQGPQFIFQYYEKEERGRGNFPDRFSARQFPNYSSELNVNALLLGDSALYLCASSLVPTETQYFGPGTRLLVL.

The chain links TRBV20-1 to TRBJ1-2; no definite D call. This CDR3 comprises 14 residues. Germline V CDR1 and CDR2: DFQATT, SNEGSKA (reference sequence). The ends were cut back, 3 bases at V and 7 bases at J, with 18 bases in the middle. This chain's CDR3 is CSASRVRTSSGYTF. The DNA of the CDR3 is TGCAGTGCTAGTAGGGTCAGGACGAGTTCTGGCTACACCTTC.

This clonotype occurred a few times. The rearrangement uses TRBV27 and TRBJ2-7; D possibly corresponds to TRBD2 (6 bases). V was cut by 4 bases and J by 3 bases, with 22 bases left in between. The CDR3 has 17 amino acids. Germline values: CDR1 MNHEY, CDR2 SMNVEV (reference sequence). DNA for the CDR3: TGTGCCAGCAGTTCGCTAAGGCGGGGTTCGGTGCTCTACGAGCAGTACTTC. Translated: CASSSLRRGSVLYEQYF.

J is TRBJ1-5 and V is TRBV19; D might be TRBD1 (6 bases). This CDR3 comprises 15 residues. Trimming shortened V by 2 bases and J by 5 bases, and 13 bases separated the two germline ends. Germline CDR1 and CDR2: LNHDA and SQIVND (reference sequence). The CDR3 is CASSITGFRDQPQHF. In nucleotides, the CDR3 is TGTGCCAGTAGTATAACAGGGTTCCGAGATCAGCCCCAGCATTTT.

This clonotype was detected ten times or more. V usage is TRBV7-8 and J usage is TRBJ1-1; the D gene is possibly TRBD1 (5 bases). The CDR3 consists of 14 residues. Germline lookup yields CDR1 SGHVS and CDR2 FQNEAQ. Trimming took 4 bases from V and 7 from J, leaving 16 bases between them. The DNA of the CDR3 is TGTGCCAGCAGCTCACCGGGACGCCGGGGTGAAGCTTTCTTT. Translation gives CASSSPGRRGEAFF.

The table lists this clonotype with a few counts. A single base separates this from a much larger clone, so it may be a read error. V usage is TRBV6-5 and J usage is TRBJ1-2; weak D call: TRBD1 (5 bases). The V end lost 0 bases, the J end lost 7 bases, and 9 bases lay between the germline ends. Germline CDR1 is MNHEY and CDR2 is SVGAGI. The CDR3 is 13 amino acids. DNA of the CDR3: TGTGCCAGCAGTTACTCAGGGGTCGGTGGCTACACCTTC. This translates into CASSYSGVGGYTF.

The sample holds a few counts of this clonotype. The V call is TRBV20-1, the J call TRBJ1-1; 8 nucleotides align to TRBD1. Germline values: CDR1 DFQATT, CDR2 SNEGSKA (reference sequence). The junction had 3 bases not matched to a gene; V was cut back by 0 bases and J by 6 bases. The CDR3 totals 13 residues. The CDR3: CSARDRGLAEAFF. The CDR3 coding sequence is TGCAGTGCTAGAGACAGGGGGCTCGCTGAAGCTTTCTTT.

The CDR3: CASSLDPPAQRPYEQYF. The CDR3 bases are TGCGCCAGCAGCCTGGATCCTCCTGCCCAGCGCCCCTACGAGCAGTACTTC. This chain uses TRBV5-1 with TRBJ2-7; D uncertain. CDR3 length equals 17 residues. Trimming removed 4 bases from V and 2 bases from J, with 22 bases in between. Germline V lookup: CDR1 SGHRS, CDR2 YFSETQ.

This clonotype occurred a few times. The chain joins TRBV9 to TRBJ2-7; perhaps TRBD1 as D (5 bases). This CDR3 contains 14 residues. In germline, CDR1 is SGDLS, CDR2 YYNGEE. Trimming took 0 bases from V and 5 from J, leaving 12 bases between them. CDR3 region: CASSVESRANEQYF. In DNA, the CDR3 is TGTGCCAGCAGCGTAGAGTCCAGGGCAAACGAGCAGTACTTC.

On this clonotype: This clone may be a read error of a much larger clone one base away. The chain couples TRBV2 to TRBJ2-2; tentative D call: TRBD1 (7 bases). The CDR3 length is 14 residues. The germline gives CDR1 SNHLY, CDR2 FYNNEI. CDR3 sequence reads: CVSSEEGAFGELFF. CDR3 nucleotides: TGTGTCAGCAGTGAGGAGGGGGCCTTCGGGGAGCTGTTTTTT.

This clonotype has just a few counts. The genes are TRBV12-3 or TRBV12-4 and TRBJ1-5; D unresolved. The CDR3 sequence is 14 residues long. V shed 7 bases and J shed 0 bases, with 10 bases lying between them. CDR3 coding DNA: TGTGCCAGCACCGTGAGTACTAGCAATCAGCCCCAGCATTTT. Its translation is CASTVSTSNQPQHF.

This rearrangement joins TRBV19 to TRBJ2-7; D call uncertain. Germline V gene sequence: CDR1 LNHDA, CDR2 SQIVND (reference sequence). Trimming took 8 bases from V and 2 from J, leaving 13 bases between them. This CDR3 has 13 amino acids. The CDR3: CASGPIGPYEQYF. CDR3 DNA: TGTGCCAGTGGGCCTATAGGCCCCTACGAGCAGTACTTC.

The V call is TRBV9, the J call TRBJ1-1, with 7 bases fitting TRBD1. The CDR3 totals 15 residues. With 2 bases clipped from V and 3 bases from J, the junction kept 7 bases outside the gene matches. Germline V CDR1 and CDR2: SGDLS, YYNGEE. The CDR3 sequence is CASSVTGDGYTEAFF. CDR3 nucleotides: TGTGCCAGCAGCGTTACAGGGGATGGGTACACTGAAGCTTTCTTT.

This clonotype was seen a few times. J is TRBJ1-5 and V is TRBV28; TRBD1 is a possible D gene (5 bases). V lost 10 bases, J lost 3 bases, and 16 bases lay in between. The CDR3 sequence is 14 residues long. Germline loops: CDR1 MDHEN, CDR2 SYDVKM. CDR3 residues: CATDHGGDNQPQHF. The CDR3 nucleotides are TGTGCCACCGACCATGGGGGTGACAATCAGCCCCAGCATTTT.

This clonotype has a count of ten or more. V is TRBV27 and J is TRBJ2-3, with D possibly TRBD2 on 5 matching bases. Per the germline V gene, CDR1 is MNHEY and CDR2 is SMNVEV (reference sequence). The CDR3 spans 16 residues. The V and J ends lost 3 bases and 1 base respectively, with 14 bases between them. The CDR3 loop is CASSFRTVRGTDTQYF. Written as DNA, the CDR3 is TGTGCCAGCAGTTTTCGGACTGTGCGGGGCACAGATACGCAGTATTTT.